These 27 T cell receptor beta chains were all obtained from the same sample, sequenced in a study of spatial heterogeneity in lung cancer. The sample's time point: blood at routine non-recurrence follow-up after resection. From tumor, nontumor lung or frozen PBMC, whole RNA was taken unsorted for sequencing. TCRdb recomputed calls from the 5' RACE reads with MiXCR, one row per CDR3 protein. The data contain about 120,000 distinct CDR3 sequences, 9% to 15% of them singletons. Sequencing used PBMCs, obtained at follow-up. These receptors originate from a male donor with early-stage non-small cell lung cancer.

This clonotype has only a few counts. The chain recombines TRBV27 with TRBJ1-2, with D unclear. The CDR3 consists of 12 residues. The germline CDR1 and CDR2 sequences are MNHEY and SMNVEV (reference sequence). Trimming left V 5 bases short and J 4 bases short, with 8 bases between. The CDR3: CASSPRGYGYTF. The CDR3 coding sequence is TGTGCCAGCAGTCCACGGGGCTATGGCTACACCTTC.

The chain recombines TRBV5-1 with TRBJ2-5; 9 nucleotides match TRBD2. V lost 1 base, J lost 2 bases, and 6 bases stayed unmatched. The CDR3 extends over 16 amino acids. CDR1 is SGHRS, CDR2 YFSETQ, per germline. CDR3 region: CASSLKSGGPQETQYF. The CDR3 DNA follows: TGCGCCAGCAGCTTGAAGAGCGGGGGGCCGCAAGAGACCCAGTACTTC.

This clonotype appeared many times. The chain recombines TRBV4-1 with TRBJ1-2; the match to TRBD1 covers 7 bases. The ends lost 4 bases at V and 7 bases at J; junction bases unmatched: 15. Germline V gene sequence: CDR1 MGHRA, CDR2 YSYEKL. CDR3 size: 16 residues. The CDR3 DNA reads as TGCGCCAGCAGCCCAGGGGATTTGGGACAGAATCTTGGCTACACCTTC. Amino acids: CASSPGDLGQNLGYTF.

The V call is TRBV24-1, the J call TRBJ2-4; 7 bases match TRBD1. This CDR3 is built from 13 residues. Germline trimming cut 5 bases from V and 5 bases from J; bases unmatched to any gene: 2. Per the germline V gene, CDR1 is KGHDR and CDR2 is SFDVKD. CDR3 protein: CATSGQGENIQYF. DNA for the CDR3: TGTGCCACCAGTGGACAGGGTGAAAACATTCAGTACTTC.

The chain links TRBV6-2 or TRBV6-3 to TRBJ1-5; D is ambiguous. Germline loops: CDR1 MNHEY, CDR2 SVGEGT. Trimming removed 0 bases from V and 4 bases from J, with 19 bases in between. The CDR3 has 18 amino acids. The CDR3 nucleotides are TGTGCCAGCAGTTACTCGATAGGCCGACTCTGGGAAAATCAGCCCCAGCATTTT. Amino acid sequence: CASSYSIGRLWENQPQHF.

CDR3 bases: TGTGCCAGCAGTCCTCCTGTGGGGATCGGAGCTTTCTTT. This sequence encodes CASSPPVGIGAFF. The chain employs TRBV12-3 or TRBV12-4 and TRBJ1-1, with D unclear. This CDR3 is built from 13 residues. Trimming left V 5 bases short and J 10 bases short, with 17 bases between.

CDR3 sequence reads: CASSGSQGYGYTF. The CDR3 coding sequence is TGTGCCAGCAGTGGGTCACAGGGGTATGGCTACACCTTC. The gene calls are TRBV11-3 and TRBJ1-2; TRBD1 aligns across 7 bases. V trimming: 6 bases; J trimming: 5 bases; junction bases outside the gene matches: 6. Germline CDR1 is SGHNT and CDR2 is YENEEA. CDR3 length: 13 amino acids.

The J gene is TRBJ1-3, the V gene TRBV20-1; weak D call: TRBD1 (6 bases). The CDR3 has 14 residues. Germline values: CDR1 DFQATT, CDR2 SNEGSKA (reference sequence). The V gene lost 5 bases and the J gene lost 1 base, with 12 bases spanning the gap. The CDR3 DNA follows: TGCAGTGCTCCAGAACAGGGATCTGGAAACACCATATATTTT. It is translated as CSAPEQGSGNTIYF.

The chain joins TRBV11-3 to TRBJ2-7; D is perhaps TRBD2 (5 bases). Trimming took 5 bases from V and 1 from J, leaving 12 bases between them. The CDR3 sequence is 14 residues long. Germline lookup yields CDR1 SGHNT and CDR2 YENEEA. Here the CDR3 DNA reads TGTGCCAGCAGCACCCGGGGTTCGTCCTACGAGCAGTACTTC. Encoded protein: CASSTRGSSYEQYF.

This clonotype was counted ten times or more. V and J are TRBV6-2 or TRBV6-3 and TRBJ2-3; the D call may be TRBD1 or TRBD2 (5 bases each). The CDR3 runs to 16 residues. V was clipped by 6 bases and J by 2 bases, with 18 bases between them. In germline, CDR1 is MNHEY, CDR2 SVGEGT. The CDR3 loop is CASRSPRGAHTDTQYF. The CDR3 nucleotides are TGTGCCAGCAGGTCCCCTCGAGGGGCACACACAGATACGCAGTATTTT.

This clonotype appeared a few times. As DNA, the CDR3 is TGTGCCAGTAGTGGAAGACAGGGATCGAACACCGGGGAGCTGTTTTTT. Its translation is CASSGRQGSNTGELFF. J is TRBJ2-2 and V is TRBV19; 7 bases are a match to TRBD1. This CDR3 spans 16 amino acids. From germline, CDR1 is LNHDA and CDR2 SQIVND (reference sequence). Losses at the gene ends were 5 bases for V and 0 bases for J; bases not matched to a gene: 6.

The sample holds a few counts of this clonotype. This CDR3 reads CASSFSAGLRTDTQYF. In nucleotides, the CDR3 is TGTGCCAGCAGCTTCAGCGCAGGTCTCCGCACAGATACGCAGTATTTT. V gene TRBV7-9 combines with J gene TRBJ2-3; D unresolved. The germline V gene encodes CDR1 SEHNR and CDR2 FQNEAQ (reference sequence). The ends were cut back, 3 bases at V and 1 base at J, with 14 bases in the middle. The CDR3 totals 16 residues.

The chain links TRBV10-3 to TRBJ1-5, with D hard to call. CDR1 and CDR2 from the germline V gene are ENHRY and SYGVKD. Trimming removed 2 bases from V and 0 bases from J, with 5 bases in between. This CDR3 is built from 14 residues. For the CDR3, the DNA is TGTGCCATCAGTGAGACGGATAGCAATCAGCCCCAGCATTTT. It encodes CAISETDSNQPQHF.

The chain has TRBV28 and TRBJ2-7; D ambiguous. V dropped 5 bases and J dropped 1 base, with 15 bases sitting between them. Per germline, CDR1 MDHEN and CDR2 SYDVKM. The CDR3 runs 15 residues. The CDR3: CASSAQMTGSYEQYF. As DNA, the CDR3 is TGTGCCAGCAGTGCCCAGATGACGGGTTCCTACGAGCAGTACTTC.

The rearrangement links TRBV5-1 to TRBJ1-4; possible D gene TRBD1, 6 bases. CDR3 length equals 15 residues. The germline gives CDR1 SGHRS, CDR2 YFSETQ. Trimming cost V 9 bases and J 7 bases, with 22 bases left between them. CDR3 amino acids: CATKTSRDTAEKLFF. The CDR3 DNA follows: TGCGCCACCAAGACAAGCCGGGACACGGCTGAAAAACTGTTTTTT.

This chain connects TRBV7-9 to TRBJ2-1; tentative D call: TRBD1 (5 bases). This CDR3 is 14 amino acids long. V was clipped by 3 bases and J by 5 bases, with 11 bases between them. Germline CDR1 reads SEHNR; CDR2 reads FQNEAQ (reference sequence). CDR3 loop: CASSLGRANNEQFF. CDR3 nucleotides: TGTGCCAGCAGCTTGGGCAGGGCCAACAATGAGCAGTTCTTC.

This clonotype showed up just a few times. The CDR3 sequence is CSGRVTKNIQYF. The CDR3 DNA reads as TGCAGCGGCAGGGTCACCAAAAACATTCAGTACTTC. The chain uses TRBV29-1 and TRBJ2-4, with a possible D match to TRBD1 (5 bases). The CDR3 loop spans 12 amino acids. Germline V gives CDR1 SQVTM, CDR2 ANQGSEA. Trimming cost V 7 bases and J 2 bases, with 9 bases left between them. Using reference TRBV29-1 and TRBJ2-4 for the parts outside the CDR3, the full variable domain is SAVISQKPSRDICQRGTSLTIQCQVDSQVTMMFWYRQQPGQSLTLIATANQGSEATYESGFVIDKFPISRPNLTFSTLTVSNMSPEDSSIYLCSGRVTKNIQYFGAGTRLSVL.

This sequence joins TRBV10-3 and TRBJ2-1; perhaps TRBD1 as D (6 bases). The length of the CDR3 is 14 residues. The germline V and J ends were trimmed by 7 bases and 5 bases, with 15 bases remaining between them. Germline lookup yields CDR1 ENHRY and CDR2 SYGVKD. The CDR3 protein is CAINVAGVDNEQFF. In DNA form, the CDR3 reads TGTGCCATCAATGTGGCAGGGGTTGACAATGAGCAGTTCTTC.

This clonotype was recorded at least ten times. The chain has TRBV11-2 and TRBJ2-7, with 8 bases aligning to TRBD2. The CDR3 contains 14 residues. Per the germline V gene, CDR1 is SGHAT and CDR2 is FQNNGV. V lost 6 bases, J lost 1 base, and 5 bases stayed unmatched. CDR3 residues: CASRTAGGSYEQYF. The CDR3 DNA reads TGTGCCAGCAGGACGGCGGGGGGATCCTACGAGCAGTACTTC.

Only a few counts were recorded for this clonotype. V gene TRBV5-1 combines with J gene TRBJ1-1; 7 bases fit TRBD1. The V gene's germline CDR1 is SGHRS and CDR2 YFSETQ. The trim removed 4 bases at V and 1 base at J, leaving 4 bases unmatched. This CDR3 spans 14 amino acids. The CDR3 loop reads CASSRDSANTEAFF. The DNA of the CDR3 is TGCGCCAGCAGCCGGGACAGTGCGAACACTGAAGCTTTCTTT.

This clonotype was seen at least ten times. The chain carries TRBV28 and TRBJ2-7; D gene unclear. The CDR3 has 12 amino acids. In germline, CDR1 is MDHEN, CDR2 SYDVKM. V was pared by 4 bases and J by 9 bases, with 13 bases between. In nucleotides, the CDR3 is TGTGCCAGCAGTTCCTCCTCTAACGTGCAGTACTTC. Amino acids: CASSSSSNVQYF.

This clonotype was counted a few times. The V and J genes are TRBV2 and TRBJ2-1; D is unresolved. The V gene's germline CDR1 is SNHLY and CDR2 FYNNEI. The V and J ends lost 3 bases and 5 bases respectively, with 8 bases between them. The CDR3 sequence is 13 residues long. The CDR3 region has the DNA TGTGCCAGCAGTGATTACGGTAACAATGAGCAGTTCTTC. It specifies CASSDYGNNEQFF.

CDR3 protein: CASSETGGIADTQYF. CDR3 DNA: TGTGCCAGCAGTGAAACAGGGGGCATCGCAGATACGCAGTATTTT. V is TRBV25-1 and J is TRBJ2-3; 9 bases match TRBD1. The length of the CDR3 is 15 residues. Germline CDR1 reads MGHDK; CDR2 reads SYGVNS. Trimming took 2 bases from V and 4 from J; bases not matched to a gene: 4.

This chain joins TRBV27 and TRBJ2-5; TRBD2 aligns across 7 bases. The germline gives CDR1 MNHEY, CDR2 SMNVEV (reference sequence). The CDR3 spans 12 residues. V trimming: 3 bases; J trimming: 10 bases; junction bases outside the gene matches: 5. CDR3 nucleotide sequence: TGTGCCAGCAGTTTGTTGGGGGGGGACCAGTACTTC. It codes for CASSLLGGDQYF.

The V call is TRBV20-1, the J call TRBJ1-3, with unresolved D. CDR3 length: 14 amino acids. In germline, CDR1 is DFQATT, CDR2 SNEGSKA (reference sequence). V lost 3 bases and J 0 bases, leaving 9 bases between the germline ends. The DNA of the CDR3 is TGCAGTGCTAGGGTAGCGAGCTCTGGAAACACCATATATTTT. It specifies CSARVASSGNTIYF.

This chain joins TRBV20-1 and TRBJ1-1; possibly TRBD1 for D (5 bases). With 5 bases removed from V and 6 bases from J, the gap between germline ends came to 13 bases. CDR3 length equals 12 residues. Germline assignment: CDR1 DFQATT and CDR2 SNEGSKA (reference sequence). The CDR3 bases are TGCAGTGCTGGCCAGGGTAATCCTGAAGCTTTCTTT. Protein: CSAGQGNPEAFF.

V is TRBV7-8 and J is TRBJ1-1, with 7 bases identical to TRBD1. This CDR3 is built from 13 residues. V lost 6 bases and J lost 5; bases outside the gene matches: 6. Germline CDR1 is SGHVS and CDR2 is FQNEAQ. Here the CDR3 reads CASRKTGRTEAFF. CDR3 DNA sequence: TGTGCCAGCAGAAAGACAGGGCGAACTGAAGCTTTCTTT.